The rows below give T cell receptor beta chains drawn from one sample of a study of shared clonotypes between healthy human individuals. Sequencing used immunoSEQ multiplex PCR; TCRdb keeps in-frame clones, though not all of them. The top ten clones hold about 1.5% of a sample with over a million clones, roughly 70% of them seen once. The material sequenced was memory CD4+ T cells sorted from blood. The receptors stem from a young man in good health. Each CDR3 is given with its conserved first and last residue. Fields, in order: clone size, V gene, J gene, D gene, CDR3 DNA, CDR3 protein. The D gene is left open where the match is weak. Size values are once, few and many counts, or a class for expanded clones, and some rows have none.

size: -; V: TRBV7-8; J: TRBJ1-1; D: -; DNA: TGTGCCAGCATCGGGACACCGAACACTGAAGCTTTCTTT; CDR3: CASIGTPNTEAFF
size: -; V: TRBV19; J: TRBJ2-1; D: -; DNA: TGTGCCAGTAGTATAGCGTATGAGCAGTTCTTC; CDR3: CASSIAYEQFF
size: -; V: TRBV5-1; J: TRBJ2-5; D: TRBD2; DNA: TGCGCCAGCAGCTTGATGACTAGCGGGGGCCGGGAGACCCAGTACTTC; CDR3: CASSLMTSGGRETQYF
size: -; V: TRBV5-1; J: TRBJ2-7; D: TRBD1; DNA: TGCGCCAGCAGCTCTCCGGGACAGGGTAAGGAGCAGTACTTC; CDR3: CASSSPGQGKEQYF
size: -; V: TRBV10-3; J: TRBJ2-3; D: -; DNA: TGTGCCATCAGTGAGCGGACAGCCACAGATACGCAGTATTTT; CDR3: CAISERTATDTQYF
size: -; V: TRBV4-1; J: TRBJ1-6; D: -; DNA: TGCGCCAGCAGCCAAGGGCAGGTCGATAATTCACCCCTCCACTTT; CDR3: CASSQGQVDNSPLHF
size: -; V: TRBV18; J: TRBJ1-5; D: -; DNA: TGTGCCAGCTCACCATCCACAGGTAATCAGCCCCAGCATTTT; CDR3: CASSPSTGNQPQHF
size: few; V: TRBV5-1; J: TRBJ1-6; D: -; DNA: TGCGCCAGCAGCTTGGAGGGGAATTCACCCCTCCACTTT; CDR3: CASSLEGNSPLHF
size: few; V: TRBV2; J: TRBJ2-5; D: -; DNA: TGTGCCAGCCGAAGGTGGGCAGGAGGGGAAGAGACCCAGTACTTC; CDR3: CASRRWAGGEETQYF
size: -; V: TRBV30; J: TRBJ1-2; D: -; DNA: TGTGCCTCTTCCTCTTTAGCTAACTATGGCTACACCTTC; CDR3: CASSSLANYGYTF
size: -; V: TRBV30; J: TRBJ2-6; D: TRBD1; DNA: TGTGCCTGGAGTAATTGGGACAGGGATACCAACGTCCTGACTTTC; CDR3: CAWSNWDRDTNVLTF
size: -; V: TRBV29-1; J: TRBJ2-3; D: -; DNA: TGCAGCTTTTGGCGACGGGAATCTAGCACAGATACGCAGTATTTT; CDR3: CSFWRRESSTDTQYF
size: -; V: TRBV28; J: TRBJ1-2; D: -; DNA: TGTGCCAGCAGTCCCCGTGTCAGGGCATTCTATGGCTACACCTTC; CDR3: CASSPRVRAFYGYTF
size: -; V: TRBV7-9; J: TRBJ2-5; D: -; DNA: TGTGCCAGCAGCTTGGGGCAGGCACCCTTCCAAGAGACCCAGTACTTC; CDR3: CASSLGQAPFQETQYF
size: -; V: TRBV29-1; J: TRBJ1-2; D: -; DNA: TGCAGCGTTTCTGAGAACTATGGCTACACCTTC; CDR3: CSVSENYGYTF
size: -; V: TRBV30; J: TRBJ2-7; D: TRBD2; DNA: TGTGCCTGGAATGTTGGCGGGGGGGCTTACGAGCAGTACTTC; CDR3: CAWNVGGGAYEQYF
size: -; V: TRBV18; J: TRBJ2-7; D: TRBD1; DNA: TGTGCCAGCTCAACCGGACAGGGGGCTCAAGAGCAGTACTTC; CDR3: CASSTGQGAQEQYF
size: -; V: TRBV15; J: TRBJ1-6; D: TRBD1; DNA: TGTGCCACGCGCCGGGACAGGGGTAATTCACCCCTCCACTTT; CDR3: CATRRDRGNSPLHF
size: -; V: TRBV10-3; J: TRBJ1-5; D: -; DNA: TGTGCCATCACCCCGGGGAGCAATCAGCCCCAGCATTTT; CDR3: CAITPGSNQPQHF
size: -; V: TRBV5-1; J: TRBJ2-7; D: -; DNA: TGCGCCAGTAACGACCCGGGCCTCCACGAGCAGTACTTC; CDR3: CASNDPGLHEQYF
size: -; V: TRBV5-6; J: TRBJ2-7; D: -; DNA: TGTGCCAGCAGCACGGGACACGGATCCTACGAGCAGTACTTC; CDR3: CASSTGHGSYEQYF
size: -; V: TRBV2; J: TRBJ2-7; D: TRBD1; DNA: TGTGCCAGCAGACCGGGACAGGGGATCTACGAGCAGTACTTC; CDR3: CASRPGQGIYEQYF
size: -; V: TRBV10-3; J: TRBJ1-1; D: -; DNA: TGTGCCAGCAGTCAGAAAGGGAACACTGAAGCTTTCTTT; CDR3: CASSQKGNTEAFF
size: -; V: TRBV6-1; J: TRBJ1-2; D: -; DNA: TGTGTCAGCAGTGAATCGTCAAGCCTGACTAACTATGGCTACACCTTC; CDR3: CVSSESSSLTNYGYTF
size: -; V: TRBV7-2; J: TRBJ2-5; D: TRBD2; DNA: TGTGCCAGCAGCTTAGTCGGGGGGGAGACCCAGTACTTC; CDR3: CASSLVGGETQYF
size: -; V: TRBV6-4; J: TRBJ2-3; D: TRBD1; DNA: TGTGCCAGCAGTAGACAGGGGATAAGCACAGATACGCAGTATTTT; CDR3: CASSRQGISTDTQYF